Sequencing of this T cell receptor beta chain was carried out in a study of PD-1 blockade in classical Hodgkin lymphoma (dated by TCRdb to between 2020 and 2021). Regarding the research as a whole: Nivolumab dosing was 3 mg/kg intravenously every 2 weeks, continuing until either disease progression or unacceptable toxicity. A peripheral blood immune signature of response to PD-1 blockade in classical Hodgkin lymphoma was defined using TCR beta sequencing and CyTOF.

On the study overall, not on this receptor specifically: Patients starting nivolumab less than 1 year after ASCT had lower diversity and were excluded from later analyses to avoid confounding by immune reconstitution. Among trial patients, those achieving complete response had baseline diversity similar to that of newly diagnosed patients, while diversity was significantly lower in partial responders and progressors. Baseline TCR diversity was reported to be lower in newly diagnosed patients than in healthy donors and to be lower still in relapsed/refractory patients. Only a single clinical trial cohort was studied, and what caused the repertoire differences, possibly disease activity or prior therapy, remained undefined. A significant rise by C4D1 was seen in CD4+ but not CD8+ TCR diversity (p=0.0027 vs p=0.16), with the rise being most apparent in complete responders (p=0.02).

This clone appeared once. Its antigen is not yet known. There are no base qualities to consult, and no much larger clone falls within one base. Taken with the paper, the label for time point translates to: cycle 1 day 1 (C1D1), immediately before nivolumab initiation. Relapse after autologous stem cell transplantation had occurred in all trial patients, and cohorts A, B and C were distinguished by prior brentuximab vedotin exposure. The trial cohort comprised a few dozen patients with relapsed/refractory classical Hodgkin lymphoma whose best overall responses were complete response, partial response or progressive disease. In the multi-cohort phase II CheckMate 205 trial, trial patients received single-agent nivolumab. An independent review committee assessed best overall response using the 2007 International Working Group response criteria. Trial PBMCs were obtained immediately prior to nivolumab initiation (C1D1) and on therapy at cycle 2 day 1 and cycle 4 day 1. Peripheral blood was collected in 8 mL Vacutainer Cell Preparation Tubes, from which PBMCs were isolated by centrifugation and then cryopreserved.

V was cut back by 2 bases and J by 7 bases, leaving a gap of 15 bases between them. The CDR3 runs 15 amino acids, cysteine and phenylalanine included. The read is trimmed to its CDR3 DNA, 45 bases read in frame from base 1. Via the germline V gene, CDR1 is SGHRS and CDR2 YFSETQ. Genomic DNA was isolated using the Qiagen DNeasy kit from unsorted PBMCs as well as from negatively selected CD4+ and CD8+ fractions. Using primers that anneal to V and J segments, immunoSEQ multiplex PCR amplified the TCR beta CDR3 regions. Amplification bias was minimized using a synthetic immune receptor repertoire, and residual bias was removed computationally after sequencing. Regarding the original processing steps: Custom Python scripts were used to quantify repertoire diversity as the Shannon entropy index. Unsorted, CD4+ and CD8+ repertoires were analyzed separately, except for combined analyses in which CD4+ and CD8+ sequences were merged in silico. A clone counted as expanded when the clone's frequency after treatment rose at least 2-fold relative to C1D1, and clones undetected at baseline were given a pseudocount of 0.5. Singleton clones were defined as clones with 0 or 1 copy at C1D1, and non-singleton clones were defined as clones with 2 or more copies. Clones expanded in unsorted samples were labelled as CD4+, CD8+ or unknown by matching protein sequences in sorted samples from the same patient. Diversity changes from C1D1 to C4D1 were tested in paired samples using Wilcoxon tests. This immuneACCESS table, as held by TCRdb, lists in-frame sequences with V and J called but not all clones. Of the missing ones, under half trace to an unresolved V gene in checked studies; the others have no known cause. V, J and clone size are taken as reported in that table, and D and trimming were inferred from the DNA itself. The sample profile shows 20,000 to 25,000 clones; under 80% of them were found once. The ten largest clones add up to about a fifth of the sample.

The chain couples TRBV5-1 to TRBJ2-2, with no confidently assigned D gene. The TCR sequence derives from a human donor with classical Hodgkin lymphoma. Sequenced here: peripheral blood mononuclear cells (PBMCs), sampled at baseline. The CDR3 here reads CASSFQLPSDGELFF. The base sequence is TGCGCCAGCAGCTTTCAACTGCCAAGTGACGGGGAGCTGTTTTTT.